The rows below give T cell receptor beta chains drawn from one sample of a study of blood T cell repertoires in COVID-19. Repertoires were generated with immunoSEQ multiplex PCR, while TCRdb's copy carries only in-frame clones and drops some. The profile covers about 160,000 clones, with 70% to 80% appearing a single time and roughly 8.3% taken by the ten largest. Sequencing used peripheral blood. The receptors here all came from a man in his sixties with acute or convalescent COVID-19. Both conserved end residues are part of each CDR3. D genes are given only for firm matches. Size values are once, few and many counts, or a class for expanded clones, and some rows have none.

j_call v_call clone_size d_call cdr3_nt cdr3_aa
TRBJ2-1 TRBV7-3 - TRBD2 TGTGCCAGCAGCTTAGATACTGGCGGGGGGAATGAGCAGTTCTTC CASSLDTGGGNEQFF
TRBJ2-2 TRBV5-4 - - TGTGCCAGCAGCTTCGATTCGGGTAACACCGGGGAGCTGTTTTTT CASSFDSGNTGELFF
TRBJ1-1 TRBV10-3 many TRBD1 TGTGCCATCAGTGAGTCGATACAGGGGGGGACCAGCACTGAAGCTTTCTTT CAISESIQGGTSTEAFF
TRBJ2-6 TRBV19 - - TGTGCCAGTAACGGGGGATTCGGGGCCAACGTCCTGACTTTC CASNGGFGANVLTF
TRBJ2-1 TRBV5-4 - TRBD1 TGTGCCAGCAGCTACGGACAGGGAGAGCAGTTCTTC CASSYGQGEQFF
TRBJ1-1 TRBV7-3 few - TGTGCCAGCAGCTTAATGGGAAAGGGGAGGACTGAAGCTTTCTTT CASSLMGKGRTEAFF
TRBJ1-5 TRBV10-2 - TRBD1 TGCGCCAGCAGGACAGGGGGTGTTCAGCCCCAGCATTTT CASRTGGVQPQHF
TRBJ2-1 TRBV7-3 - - TGTGCCAGCAGCTTAAATAGCTACAATGAGCAGTTCTTC CASSLNSYNEQFF
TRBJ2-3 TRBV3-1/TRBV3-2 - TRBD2 TGTGCCAGCAGCCACCTGGGACTAGCGGGGGGCACAGATACGCAGTATTTT CASSHLGLAGGTDTQYF
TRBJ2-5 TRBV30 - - TGTGCCTGGAGCCACCTAGGAAATCGGCTACAAGAGACCCAGTACTTC CAWSHLGNRLQETQYF
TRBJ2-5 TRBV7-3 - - TGTGCCAGCAGCCTTAACGGTCGGGGGGCTCAGTACTTC CASSLNGRGAQYF
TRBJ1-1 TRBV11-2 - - TGTGCCAGCAGCTTACGAGATCTAGTTGAAGCTTTCTTT CASSLRDLVEAFF
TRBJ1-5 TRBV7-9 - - TGTGCCAGCAGTCTACGGGGTGATCAGCCCCAGCATTTT CASSLRGDQPQHF
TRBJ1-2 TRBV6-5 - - TGTGCCAGCACTCCCTCGCGGGGGGGTGGCGGCTACACCTTC CASTPSRGGGGYTF
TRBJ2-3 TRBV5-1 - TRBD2 TGCGCCAGCAGCCCCGGGCCAGGGAGGGCAGATACGCAGTATTTT CASSPGPGRADTQYF
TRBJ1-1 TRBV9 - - TGTGCCAGCAGCGTAGAACTCAACACTGAAGCTTTCTTT CASSVELNTEAFF
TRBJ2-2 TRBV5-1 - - TGCGCCAGCAGCTTGGCCGGAGGCACCGGGGAGCTGTTTTTT CASSLAGGTGELFF
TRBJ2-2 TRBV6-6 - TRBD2 TGTGCCCATCAAGCGGGAGGACCACGTACCGGGGAGCTGTTTTTT CAHQAGGPRTGELFF
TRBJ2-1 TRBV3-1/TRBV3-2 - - TGTGCCAGCAGCCAAGGCCGACTACATGGGGATGAGCAGTTCTTC CASSQGRLHGDEQFF
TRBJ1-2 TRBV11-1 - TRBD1 TGTGCCAGCAGCTCCGGATGGGACAGCGGCGAGGGCTACACCTTC CASSSGWDSGEGYTF
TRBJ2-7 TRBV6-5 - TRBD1 TGTGCCACCCAACAGGGGATCGTGTACGAGCAGTACTTC CATQQGIVYEQYF
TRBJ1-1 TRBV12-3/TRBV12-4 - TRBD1 TGTGCCAGCAGCCCGGGACAGGGACGAGGAGCTTTCTTT CASSPGQGRGAFF
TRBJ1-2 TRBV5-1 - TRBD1 TGCGCCAGCAGCTTGGATACAGGGGGGCAATTCTATGGCTACACCTTC CASSLDTGGQFYGYTF
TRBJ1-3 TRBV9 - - TGTGCCAGCAGCCTCTCCCGGTGGGGAAACACCATATATTTT CASSLSRWGNTIYF
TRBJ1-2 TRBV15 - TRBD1 TGTGCCACCAGCAGGGACCTGGGACAGGTGGAATACGGCTACACCTTC CATSRDLGQVEYGYTF
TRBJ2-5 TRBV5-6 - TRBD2 TGTGCCAGCAGCTCTAGCGGGGGGGCCGCAAAGTTTCACTTC CASSSSGGAAKFHF
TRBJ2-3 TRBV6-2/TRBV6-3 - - TGTGCCAGCAGTTATGACAAACAGGGGACTAGCACAGATACGCAGTATTTT CASSYDKQGTSTDTQYF
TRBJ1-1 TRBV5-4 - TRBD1 TGTGCCAGCAGCTTGGCCGCAGGGGGCACTGAAGCTTTCTTT CASSLAAGGTEAFF
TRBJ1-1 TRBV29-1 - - TGCAGCTCTCAAGACCGACTGGCCATGAACACTGAAGCTTTCTTT CSSQDRLAMNTEAFF
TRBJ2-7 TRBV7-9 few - TGTGCCAGCAGCCCGACAGGCTCATCCTACGAGCAGTACTTC CASSPTGSSYEQYF
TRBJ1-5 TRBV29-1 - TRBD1 TGCAGCGTTGTGGACAGGGAAAATCAGCCCCAGCATTTT CSVVDRENQPQHF
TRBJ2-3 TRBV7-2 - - TGTGCCAGCAGCTTAAGGGGGGGCCGGAGCACAGATACGCAGTATTTT CASSLRGGRSTDTQYF
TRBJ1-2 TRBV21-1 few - TGTGCCATTCCGGACAGGGCCTATGGCTACACCTTC CAIPDRAYGYTF
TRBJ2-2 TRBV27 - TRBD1 TGTGCCAGCAGACAGGGGGCGGTCACCGGGGAGCTGTTTTTT CASRQGAVTGELFF
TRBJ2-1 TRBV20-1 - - TGCAGTGCTAGTGGTTTGATAAGCGGCCTCAATGAGCAGTTCTTC CSASGLISGLNEQFF
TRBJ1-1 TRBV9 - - TGTGCCAGCAGCGGCGAGAGAGGCGCTGAAGCTTTCTTT CASSGERGAEAFF
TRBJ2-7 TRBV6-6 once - TGTGCCAGCAGTTACTCCAATAGCGTCCCCCATTACGAGCAGTACTTC CASSYSNSVPHYEQYF
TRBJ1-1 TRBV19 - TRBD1 TGTGCCAGTAGACAGGGGATGTACACTGAAGCTTTCTTT CASRQGMYTEAFF
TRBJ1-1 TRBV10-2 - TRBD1 TGCGCCAGCAGTGACCCTGGGACAGTGGCTTTCTTT CASSDPGTVAFF
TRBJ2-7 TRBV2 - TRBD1 TGTGCCAGCAGTCTACAGGGGCCCGAGCAGTACTTC CASSLQGPEQYF
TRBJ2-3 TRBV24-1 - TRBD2 TGTGCCACCAGTGATTTGGGACTAGCGGGGGGTACAGATACGCAGTATTTT CATSDLGLAGGTDTQYF
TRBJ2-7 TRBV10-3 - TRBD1 TGTGCCATCCGAATCCCCGGACAGGGTATCCACGAGCAGTACTTC CAIRIPGQGIHEQYF
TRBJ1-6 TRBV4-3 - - TGCGCCAGCAGCCAAGACTTTGGGCAGGGCCTCCACTTT CASSQDFGQGLHF
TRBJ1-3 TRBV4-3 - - TGCGCCAGCAGCCCCGATCTCGGGGGAAACACCATATATTTT CASSPDLGGNTIYF
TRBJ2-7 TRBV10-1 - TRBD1 TGCGCCAGCAGTGAGAGGGGACAGGGGGCCCCCTACGAGCAGTACTTC CASSERGQGAPYEQYF
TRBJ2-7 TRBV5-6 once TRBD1 TGTGCCAGCAGCTTCTCGGGACAGAACTCCTACGAGCAGTACTTC CASSFSGQNSYEQYF
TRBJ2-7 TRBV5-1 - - TGCGCCAGCAGCTTGGGACAGGCAAGCTCCTACGAGCAGTACTTC CASSLGQASSYEQYF
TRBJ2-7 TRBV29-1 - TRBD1 TGCAGCGCGGAGGACAGGGGAACCTACGAGCAGTACTTC CSAEDRGTYEQYF
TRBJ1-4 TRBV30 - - TGTGCCTGGAGCGAAGGGACATCAACTAATGAAAAACTGTTTTTT CAWSEGTSTNEKLFF